This T cell receptor beta chain emerged from a study of Ad26.COV2.S vaccination and SARS-CoV-2 variants. Looking at the study overall: Ad26.COV2.S arm of COV1001 included the donor. Intramuscular Ad26.COV2.S at 5x10^10 or 1x10^11 viral particles.

Germline V gene lookup returns CDR1 MGHRA and CDR2 YSYEKL. Deletions cut 1 base from V and 1 base from J, with 13 bases between. There are 16 residues in the CDR3. Treatment in this sample: 19 received Ad26.COV2.S at low or high dose, single or two shots; roughly five received placebo; per-sample allocation not given. Sampling occurred on day 63 after the first vaccine or placebo injection. Built on an Ad26 vector, the vaccine expressed Wuhan-strain SARS-CoV-2 spike. Clones were sequenced by immunoSEQ multiplex PCR, and TCRdb holds only the in-frame ones, with some missing. The sample lists about 390,000 clones, approximately 91% seen once, with roughly 3.5% in the top ten.

The V call is TRBV4-1, the J call TRBJ2-5; weak D call: TRBD2 (6 bases). Sequences were derived from peripheral blood, sampled in a trial of Ad26.COV2.S vaccine versus placebo. The sequence was collected from a person aged 18-60 years who received the Ad26.COV2.S COVID-19 vaccine or a placebo. CDR3 protein: CASSQAPGEGQETQYF. In DNA, the CDR3 is TGCGCCAGCAGCCAAGCCCCGGGAGAGGGCCAAGAGACCCAGTACTTC.